The 15 T cell receptor beta chains presented below share a single source sample, sequenced in a study of technical replicates of blood from several donors. The method was immunoSEQ multiplex PCR; TCRdb's version includes in-frame clones alone and lacks a portion of them. The repertoire holds about 83,000 clones, with around nine tenths as singletons. Sequencing input: T cells isolated from PBMCs. These receptors all stem from a human donor in good health.

This clone has more than one count but fewer than ten. This chain connects TRBV19 to TRBJ1-5; no definite D call. CDR1 LNHDA and CDR2 SQIVND come from the germline V gene (reference sequence). V lost 5 bases and J 6 bases, leaving 8 bases between the germline ends. The CDR3 consists of 12 residues. CDR3 nucleotides: TGTGCCAGTAGTTCCGGGGTTCAGCCCCAGCATTTT. Its protein is CASSSGVQPQHF. Full variable domain (outside the CDR3, taken from reference TRBV19 and TRBJ1-5): DGGITQSPKYLFRKEGQNVTLSCEQNLNHDAMYWYRQDPGQGLRLIYYSQIVNDFQKGDIAEGYSVSREKKESFPLTVTSAQKNPTAFYLCASSSGVQPQHFGDGTRLSIL.

The V call is TRBV7-2, the J call TRBJ2-1; TRBD2 aligns across 12 bases. V dropped 1 base and J dropped 7; count of bases not matched to a gene: 5. Germline V lookup: CDR1 SGHTA, CDR2 FQGNSA. This CDR3 region has 16 residues. The CDR3 reads CASSLGLAGVYNEQFF. CDR3 DNA sequence: TGTGCCAGCAGCTTAGGACTAGCGGGAGTCTATAATGAGCAGTTCTTC.

The V and J genes are TRBV5-8 and TRBJ1-5, with D tentatively TRBD1 (6 bases). The CDR3 covers 14 residues. Germline CDR1 is SGHTS and CDR2 is YDEGEE. V was trimmed by 4 bases and J by 6 bases, leaving 14 bases between them. The CDR3 sequence: CASSLGQIGQPQHF. CDR3 DNA sequence: TGTGCCAGCAGCCTAGGACAGATTGGTCAGCCCCAGCATTTT.

The gene calls are TRBV7-8 and TRBJ2-1, with 7 nucleotides matching TRBD2. Trimming removed 1 base from V and 5 bases from J; junction bases left unmatched: 2. The CDR3 has 14 amino acids. Germline V gene lookup returns CDR1 SGHVS and CDR2 FQNEAQ. DNA of the CDR3: TGTGCCAGCAGCTTAGGGCTAGCGGACAATGAGCAGTTCTTC. Translating gives CASSLGLADNEQFF.

The genes are TRBV7-8 and TRBJ1-1, with D perhaps TRBD1 (6 bases). Germline V gives CDR1 SGHVS, CDR2 FQNEAQ. The CDR3 spans 16 residues. Trimming left V 5 bases short and J 0 bases short, with 16 bases between. For the CDR3, the DNA is TGTGCCAGCAGCCTATACACGACAGGAATGAACACTGAAGCTTTCTTT. It yields the protein CASSLYTTGMNTEAFF.

This chain joins TRBV19 and TRBJ2-5; 7 nucleotides agree with TRBD2. After removal of 9 bases from V and 3 bases from J, the junction contained 10 bases not matched to a gene. Germline V CDR1 and CDR2: LNHDA, SQIVND (reference sequence). CDR3 length equals 14 residues. In DNA form, the CDR3 reads TGTGCCAGCTCTAGCGGAGGCTTTAAAGAGACCCAGTACTTC. It yields the protein CASSSGGFKETQYF.

V is TRBV5-1 and J is TRBJ2-2; TRBD2 agrees at 13 bases. Germline V gene sequence: CDR1 SGHRS, CDR2 YFSETQ. V dropped 4 bases and J dropped 2; count of bases not matched to a gene: 5. The CDR3 runs to 17 residues. CDR3: CASSPGLAGENTGELFF. CDR3 coding DNA: TGCGCCAGCAGCCCAGGACTAGCGGGGGAAAACACCGGGGAGCTGTTTTTT.

This clone was counted once. CDR3 bases: TGTGCCAGCAGTGAAGGTCAGACTCAGAATGAAAAACTGTTTTTT. This codes for CASSEGQTQNEKLFF. The V gene is TRBV6-1, the J gene TRBJ1-4, with D unresolved. The CDR3 has 15 residues. Trimming removed 1 base from V and 5 bases from J, with 11 bases in between. CDR1 is MNHNS, CDR2 SASEGT, per germline.

The chain is built from TRBV2 and TRBJ1-1; D gene unclear. The germline V gene has CDR1 SNHLY and CDR2 FYNNEI. The CDR3 sequence is 13 residues long. V was trimmed by 5 bases and J by 1 base, leaving 8 bases between them. This CDR3 is CASSPNTNTEAFF. The CDR3, as DNA: TGTGCCAGCAGTCCTAATACGAACACTGAAGCTTTCTTT.

The rearrangement links TRBV5-5 to TRBJ1-4; TRBD1 is a possible D gene (6 bases). Germline loops: CDR1 SGHKS, CDR2 YYEKEE (reference sequence). Trimming stripped 5 bases from V and 3 bases from J, with 14 bases between. This CDR3 region has 15 residues. The CDR3 spells CASSLQGRANEKLFF. The CDR3 coding sequence is TGTGCCAGCAGTTTGCAGGGGAGGGCTAATGAAAAACTGTTTTTT.

V and J are TRBV21-1 and TRBJ1-2. TRBV21-1 is reported as a pseudogene. CDR3 length: 15 residues. CDR3 sequence reads: CASSNYRTKLYGYTF. The CDR3 DNA reads as TGTGCCAGCAGCAACTACAGGACTAAGCTCTATGGCTACACCTTC.

The rearrangement uses TRBV4-2 and TRBJ2-1; 9 bases are shared with TRBD1. The ends lost 2 bases at V and 4 bases at J; junction bases unmatched: 9. CDR3 size: 17 residues. Germline CDR1 LGHNA, CDR2 YNFKEQ. CDR3: CASSQSIAGQGYNEQFF. Here the CDR3 DNA reads TGTGCCAGCAGCCAATCTATTGCGGGACAGGGATACAATGAGCAGTTCTTC.

The chain joins TRBV9 to TRBJ2-3; 7 positions agree with TRBD1. Trimming at V came to 3 bases and at J to 0 bases, leaving 7 bases not matched to a gene. The CDR3 consists of 16 residues. Per the germline V gene, CDR1 is SGDLS and CDR2 is YYNGEE. CDR3 nucleotides: TGTGCCAGCAGCGGTTACAGGGGCGCAAGCACAGATACGCAGTATTTT. Translating it yields CASSGYRGASTDTQYF.

This chain uses TRBV5-4 with TRBJ2-3; 10 bases line up with TRBD2. The CDR3 runs to 14 residues. The germline V gene has CDR1 SGHNT and CDR2 YYREEE (reference sequence). Trimming removed 4 bases from V and 4 bases from J; junction bases left unmatched: 3. The CDR3, as DNA: TGTGCCAGCAGCCGACTAGCGGGTTCAGATACGCAGTATTTT. This codes for CASSRLAGSDTQYF.

The chain joins TRBV27 to TRBJ2-7; TRBD1 agrees at 8 bases. This CDR3 has 15 residues. V gave up 4 bases and J gave up 6 bases; unmatched junction bases: 11. Germline V gene lookup returns CDR1 MNHEY and CDR2 SMNVEV (reference sequence). CDR3 protein: CASSYSGGSFPEQYF. The CDR3 bases are TGTGCCAGCAGTTACTCAGGGGGCAGTTTCCCCGAGCAGTACTTC.